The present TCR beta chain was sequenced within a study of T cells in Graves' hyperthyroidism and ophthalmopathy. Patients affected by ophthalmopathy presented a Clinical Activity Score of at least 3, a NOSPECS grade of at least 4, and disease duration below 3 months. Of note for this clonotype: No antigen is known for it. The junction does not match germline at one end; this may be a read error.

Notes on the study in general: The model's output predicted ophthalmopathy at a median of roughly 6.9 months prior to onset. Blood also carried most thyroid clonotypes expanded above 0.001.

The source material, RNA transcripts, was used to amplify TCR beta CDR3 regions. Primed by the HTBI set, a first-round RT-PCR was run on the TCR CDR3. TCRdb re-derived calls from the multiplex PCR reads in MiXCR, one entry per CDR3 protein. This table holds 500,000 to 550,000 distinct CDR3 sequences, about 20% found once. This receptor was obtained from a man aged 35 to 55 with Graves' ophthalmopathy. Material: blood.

The DNA of the CDR3 is TGCGCCAGCAGCCAAGACAGGGCCTGCGAGCAGTACTTC. It encodes CASSQDRACEQYF. This rearrangement joins TRBV3-1 to TRBJ2-7; TRBD1 agrees at 7 bases. CDR3 length: 13 amino acids. Germline V CDR1 and CDR2: LGHDT, YNNKEL (reference sequence).